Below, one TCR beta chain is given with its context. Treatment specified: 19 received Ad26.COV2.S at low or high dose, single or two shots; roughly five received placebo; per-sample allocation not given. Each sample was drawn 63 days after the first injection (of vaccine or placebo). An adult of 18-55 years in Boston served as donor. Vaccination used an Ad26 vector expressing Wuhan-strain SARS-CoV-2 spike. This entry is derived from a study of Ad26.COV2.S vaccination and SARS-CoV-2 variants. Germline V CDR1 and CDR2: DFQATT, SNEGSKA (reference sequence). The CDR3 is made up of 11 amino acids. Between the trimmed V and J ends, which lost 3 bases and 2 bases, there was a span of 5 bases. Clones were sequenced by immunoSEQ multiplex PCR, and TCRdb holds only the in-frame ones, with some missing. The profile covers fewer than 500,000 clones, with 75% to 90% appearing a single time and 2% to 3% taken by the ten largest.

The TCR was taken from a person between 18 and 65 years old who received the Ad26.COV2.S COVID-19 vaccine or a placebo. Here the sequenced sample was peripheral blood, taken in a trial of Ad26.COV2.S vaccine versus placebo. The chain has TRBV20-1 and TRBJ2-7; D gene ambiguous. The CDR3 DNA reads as TGCAGTGCTAGTAACCCCTACGAGCAGTACTTC. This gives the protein CSASNPYEQYF.